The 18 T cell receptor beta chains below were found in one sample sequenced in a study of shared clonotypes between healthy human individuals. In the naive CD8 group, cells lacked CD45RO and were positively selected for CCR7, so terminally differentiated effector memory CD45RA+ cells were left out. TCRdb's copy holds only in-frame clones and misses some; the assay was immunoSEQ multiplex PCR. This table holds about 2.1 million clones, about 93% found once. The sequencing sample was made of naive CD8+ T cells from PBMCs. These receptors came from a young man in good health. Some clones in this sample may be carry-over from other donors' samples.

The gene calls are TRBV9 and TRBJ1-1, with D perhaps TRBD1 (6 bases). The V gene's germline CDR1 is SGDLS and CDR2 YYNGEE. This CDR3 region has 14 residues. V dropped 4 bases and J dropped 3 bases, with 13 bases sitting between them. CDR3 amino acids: CASSRGGVDTEAFF. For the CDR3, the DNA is TGTGCCAGCAGCAGGGGGGGAGTGGACACTGAAGCTTTCTTT.

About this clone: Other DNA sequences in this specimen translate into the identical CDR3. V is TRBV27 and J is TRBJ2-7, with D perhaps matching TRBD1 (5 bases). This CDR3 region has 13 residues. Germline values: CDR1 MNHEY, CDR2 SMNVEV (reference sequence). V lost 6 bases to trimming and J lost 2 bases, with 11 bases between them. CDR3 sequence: CASSWGGTYEQYF. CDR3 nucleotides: TGTGCCAGCAGCTGGGGCGGCACCTACGAGCAGTACTTC.

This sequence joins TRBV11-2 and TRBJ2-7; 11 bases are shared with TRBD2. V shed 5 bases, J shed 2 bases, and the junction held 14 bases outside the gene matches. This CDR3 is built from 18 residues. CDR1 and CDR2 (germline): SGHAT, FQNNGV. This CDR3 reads CASSHTGMTSGTPYEQYF. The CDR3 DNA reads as TGTGCCAGCAGCCATACGGGGATGACTAGCGGGACTCCCTACGAGCAGTACTTC.

The CDR3 is CASRPGQGVNTEAFF. The CDR3 DNA reads as TGTGCCAGTAGGCCGGGACAGGGAGTGAACACTGAAGCTTTCTTT. This chain connects TRBV19 to TRBJ1-1; 9 bases fit TRBD1. The CDR3 is made up of 15 amino acids. Germline CDR1 reads LNHDA; CDR2 reads SQIVND (reference sequence). Unmatched junction bases numbered 5, after V lost 6 bases and J lost 0 bases.

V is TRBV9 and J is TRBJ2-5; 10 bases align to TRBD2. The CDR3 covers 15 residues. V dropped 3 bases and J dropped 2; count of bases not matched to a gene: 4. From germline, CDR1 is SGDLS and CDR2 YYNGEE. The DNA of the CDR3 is TGTGCCAGCAGCGCTAGCGGGGGCCCACAAGAGACCCAGTACTTC. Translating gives CASSASGGPQETQYF. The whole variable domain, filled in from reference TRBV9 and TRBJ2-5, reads DSGVTQTPKHLITATGQRVTLRCSPRSGDLSVYWYQQSLDQGLQFLIQYYNGEERAKGNILERFSAQQFPDLHSELNLSSLELGDSALYFCASSASGGPQETQYFGPGTRLLVL.

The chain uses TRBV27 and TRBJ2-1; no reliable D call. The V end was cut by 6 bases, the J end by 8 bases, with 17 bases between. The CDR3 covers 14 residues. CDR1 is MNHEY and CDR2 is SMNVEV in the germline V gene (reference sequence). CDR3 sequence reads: CASSQWPNGDEQFF. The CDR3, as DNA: TGTGCCAGCAGCCAGTGGCCCAACGGCGATGAGCAGTTCTTC.

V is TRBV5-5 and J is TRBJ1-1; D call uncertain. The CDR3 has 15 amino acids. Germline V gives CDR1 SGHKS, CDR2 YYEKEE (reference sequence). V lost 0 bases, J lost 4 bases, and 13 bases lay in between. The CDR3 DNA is TGTGCCAGCAGCTTGGTGAAGGTATTGGCCACTGAAGCTTTCTTT. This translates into CASSLVKVLATEAFF.

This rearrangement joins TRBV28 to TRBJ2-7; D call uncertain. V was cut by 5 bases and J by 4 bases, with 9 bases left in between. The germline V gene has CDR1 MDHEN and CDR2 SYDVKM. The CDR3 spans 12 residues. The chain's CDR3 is CASSNSRYEQYF. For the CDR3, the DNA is TGTGCCAGCAGTAATAGTAGGTACGAGCAGTACTTC. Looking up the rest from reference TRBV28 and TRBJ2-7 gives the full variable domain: DVKVTQSSRYLVKRTGEKVFLECVQDMDHENMFWYRQDPGLGLRLIYFSYDVKMKEKGDIPEGYSVSREKKERFSLILESASTNQTSMYLCASSNSRYEQYFGPGTRLTVT.

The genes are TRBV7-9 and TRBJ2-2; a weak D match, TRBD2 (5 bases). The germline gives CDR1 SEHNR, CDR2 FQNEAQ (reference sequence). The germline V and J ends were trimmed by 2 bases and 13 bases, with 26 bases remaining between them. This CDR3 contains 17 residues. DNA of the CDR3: TGTGCCAGCAGCTTATATTCGGGCAGCAATACCGGGGATTGGCTGTTTTTT. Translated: CASSLYSGSNTGDWLFF.

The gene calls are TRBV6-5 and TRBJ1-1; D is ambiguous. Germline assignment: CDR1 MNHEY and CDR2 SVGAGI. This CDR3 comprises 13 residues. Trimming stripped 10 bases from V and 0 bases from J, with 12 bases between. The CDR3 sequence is CATRPGLNTEAFF. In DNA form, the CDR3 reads TGTGCCACCCGGCCTGGGCTGAACACTGAAGCTTTCTTT.

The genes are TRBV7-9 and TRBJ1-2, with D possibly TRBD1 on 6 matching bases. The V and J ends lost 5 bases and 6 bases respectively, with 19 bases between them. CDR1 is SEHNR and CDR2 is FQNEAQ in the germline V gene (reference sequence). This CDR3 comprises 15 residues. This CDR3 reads CASSPERGAQDGYTF. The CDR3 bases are TGTGCCAGCAGCCCGGAGAGGGGGGCGCAAGATGGCTACACCTTC.

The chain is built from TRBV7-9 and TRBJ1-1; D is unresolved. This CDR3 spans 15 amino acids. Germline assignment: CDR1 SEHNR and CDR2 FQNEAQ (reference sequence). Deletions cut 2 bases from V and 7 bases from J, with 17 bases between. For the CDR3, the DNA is TGTGCCAGCAGCTTACCTCCGGGAGGGTCCTATGAAGCTTTCTTT. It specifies CASSLPPGGSYEAFF.

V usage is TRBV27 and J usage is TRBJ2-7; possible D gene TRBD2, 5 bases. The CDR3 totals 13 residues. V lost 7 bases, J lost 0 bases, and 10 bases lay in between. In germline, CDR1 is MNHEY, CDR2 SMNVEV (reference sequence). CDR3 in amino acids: CASMGGSSYEQYF. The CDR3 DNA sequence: TGTGCCAGCATGGGCGGGTCCTCCTACGAGCAGTACTTC.

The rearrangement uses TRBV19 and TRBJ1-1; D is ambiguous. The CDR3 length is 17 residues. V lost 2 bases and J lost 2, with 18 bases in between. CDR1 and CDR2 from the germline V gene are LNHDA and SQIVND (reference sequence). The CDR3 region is CASSILSPTVGNTEAFF. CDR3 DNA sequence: TGTGCCAGTAGTATACTCTCCCCCACAGTTGGAAACACTGAAGCTTTCTTT.

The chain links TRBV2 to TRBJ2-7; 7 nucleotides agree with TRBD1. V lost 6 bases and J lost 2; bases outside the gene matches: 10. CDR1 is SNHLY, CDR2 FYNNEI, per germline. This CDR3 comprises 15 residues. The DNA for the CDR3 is TGTGCCAGCAGGGATACAGGGGCCCCCCCCTACGAGCAGTACTTC. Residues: CASRDTGAPPYEQYF.

The CDR3 DNA is TGTGCCAGCAGCTTGTGGCCGGGGGCCAATGAGCAGTTCTTC. This codes for CASSLWPGANEQFF. The V and J genes are TRBV5-5 and TRBJ2-1, with D tentatively TRBD1 or TRBD2 (6 bases each). This CDR3 is 14 amino acids long. Germline-derived CDR1 and CDR2 are SGHKS and YYEKEE (reference sequence). Trimming cost V 1 base and J 6 bases, with 11 bases left between them. Variable domain in full (rest from reference TRBV5-5 and TRBJ2-1): DAGVTQSPTHLIKTRGQQVTLRCSPISGHKSVSWYQQVLGQGPQFIFQYYEKEERGRGNFPDRFSARQFPNYSSELNVNALLLGDSALYLCASSLWPGANEQFFGPGTRLTVL.

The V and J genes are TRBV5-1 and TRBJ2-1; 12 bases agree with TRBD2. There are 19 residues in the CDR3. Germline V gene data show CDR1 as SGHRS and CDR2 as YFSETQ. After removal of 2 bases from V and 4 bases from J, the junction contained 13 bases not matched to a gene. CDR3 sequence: CASSFTVLAGGPLYNEQFF. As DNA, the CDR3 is TGCGCCAGCAGCTTTACTGTTCTAGCGGGAGGGCCGTTATACAATGAGCAGTTCTTC. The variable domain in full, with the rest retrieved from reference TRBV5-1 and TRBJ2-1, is KAGVTQTPRYLIKTRGQQVTLSCSPISGHRSVSWYQQTPGQGLQFLFEYFSETQRNKGNFPGRFSGRQFSNSRSEMNVSTLELGDSALYLCASSFTVLAGGPLYNEQFFGPGTRLTVL.

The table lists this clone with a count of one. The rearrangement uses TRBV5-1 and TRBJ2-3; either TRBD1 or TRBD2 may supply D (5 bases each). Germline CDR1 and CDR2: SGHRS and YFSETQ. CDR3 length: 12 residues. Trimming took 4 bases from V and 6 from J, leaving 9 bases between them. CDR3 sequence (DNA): TGCGCCAGCAGCCCCGAGGGGGATACGCAGTATTTT. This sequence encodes CASSPEGDTQYF. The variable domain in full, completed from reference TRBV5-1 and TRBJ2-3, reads KAGVTQTPRYLIKTRGQQVTLSCSPISGHRSVSWYQQTPGQGLQFLFEYFSETQRNKGNFPGRFSGRQFSNSRSEMNVSTLELGDSALYLCASSPEGDTQYFGPGTRLTVL.